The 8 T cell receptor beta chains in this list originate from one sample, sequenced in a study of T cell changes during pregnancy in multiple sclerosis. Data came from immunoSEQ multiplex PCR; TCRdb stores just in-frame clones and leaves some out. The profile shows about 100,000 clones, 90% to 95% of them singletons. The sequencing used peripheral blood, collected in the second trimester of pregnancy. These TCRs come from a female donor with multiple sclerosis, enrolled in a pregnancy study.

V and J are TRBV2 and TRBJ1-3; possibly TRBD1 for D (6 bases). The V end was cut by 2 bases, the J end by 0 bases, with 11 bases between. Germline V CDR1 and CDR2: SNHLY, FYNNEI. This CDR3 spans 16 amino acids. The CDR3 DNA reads TGTGCCAGCAGTGAAACGGGACACCCCTCTGGAAACACCATATATTTT. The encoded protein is CASSETGHPSGNTIYF.

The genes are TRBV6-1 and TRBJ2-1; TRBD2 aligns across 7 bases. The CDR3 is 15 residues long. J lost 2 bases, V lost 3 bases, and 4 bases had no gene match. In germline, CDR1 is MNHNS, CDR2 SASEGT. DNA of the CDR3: TGTGCCAGCAGTGAGATGGCGGGAGCCTACAATGAGCAGTTCTTC. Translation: CASSEMAGAYNEQFF.

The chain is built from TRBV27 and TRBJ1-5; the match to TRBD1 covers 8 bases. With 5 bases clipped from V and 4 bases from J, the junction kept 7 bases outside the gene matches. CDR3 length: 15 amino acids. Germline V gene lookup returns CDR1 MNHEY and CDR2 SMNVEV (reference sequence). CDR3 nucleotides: TGTGCCAGCAGTCGACAGGGGCGAGAAAATCAGCCCCAGCATTTT. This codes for CASSRQGRENQPQHF.

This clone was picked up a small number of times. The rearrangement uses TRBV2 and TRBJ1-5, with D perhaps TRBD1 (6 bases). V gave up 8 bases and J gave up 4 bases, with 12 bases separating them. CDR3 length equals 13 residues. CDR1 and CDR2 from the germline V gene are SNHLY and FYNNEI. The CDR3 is CASGLTGNQPQHF. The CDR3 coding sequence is TGTGCCAGCGGGCTTACAGGGAATCAGCCCCAGCATTTT.

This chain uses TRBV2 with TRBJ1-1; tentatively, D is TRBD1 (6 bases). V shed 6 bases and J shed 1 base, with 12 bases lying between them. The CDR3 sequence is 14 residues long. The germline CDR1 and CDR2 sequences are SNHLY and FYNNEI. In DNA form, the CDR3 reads TGTGCCAGCAGCCTGGACAGCTCGAACACTGAAGCTTTCTTT. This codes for CASSLDSSNTEAFF.

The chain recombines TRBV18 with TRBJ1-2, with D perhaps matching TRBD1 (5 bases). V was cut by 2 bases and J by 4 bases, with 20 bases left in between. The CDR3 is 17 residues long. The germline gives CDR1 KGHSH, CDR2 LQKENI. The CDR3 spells CASSPTGDRHRIYGYTF. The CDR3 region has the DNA TGTGCCAGCTCACCAACGGGGGATCGTCACAGGATCTATGGCTACACCTTC. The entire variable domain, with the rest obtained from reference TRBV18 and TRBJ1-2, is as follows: NAGVMQNPRHLVRRRGQEARLRCSPMKGHSHVYWYRQLPEEGLKFMVYLQKENIIDESGMPKERFSAEFPKEGPSILRIQQVVRGDSAAYFCASSPTGDRHRIYGYTFGSGTRLTVV.

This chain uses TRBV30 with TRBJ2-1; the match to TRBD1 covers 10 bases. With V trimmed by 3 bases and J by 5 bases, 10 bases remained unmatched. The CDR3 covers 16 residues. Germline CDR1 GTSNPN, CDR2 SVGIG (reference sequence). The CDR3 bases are TGTGCCTGGAGGAAGACCGGGACAGGGGCCCACAATGAGCAGTTCTTC. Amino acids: CAWRKTGTGAHNEQFF.

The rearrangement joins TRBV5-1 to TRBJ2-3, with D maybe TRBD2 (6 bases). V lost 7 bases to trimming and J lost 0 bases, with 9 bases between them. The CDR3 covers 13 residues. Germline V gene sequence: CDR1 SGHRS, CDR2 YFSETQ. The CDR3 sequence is CASRELSTDTQYF. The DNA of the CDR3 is TGCGCCAGCCGGGAGCTAAGCACAGATACGCAGTATTTT.